This TCR beta chain was captured by sequencing in a study of blood T cell repertoires in COVID-19. Study-wide background: The origin of the acute and convalescent COVID-19 samples was the United States, Italy and Spain. PBMCs, B-cell-depleted T cells, or T cells were the source of the cDNA or gDNA that made up the material.

In the authors' workflow: Cell counts per sample came from amplifying reference gene primers. This table comes from immunoSEQ multiplex PCR, and its TCRdb copy is limited to in-frame clones, with some not included. That table gives V, J and clone size, and the DNA gave D and trimming. The sample has 150,000 or so clones; 84% are singletons. The length of the CDR3 is 16 residues. J gave up 9 bases and V 5 bases, and 13 bases lay outside the gene matches. Germline CDR1 reads MDHEN; CDR2 reads SYDVKM. Material: peripheral blood. The chain has TRBV28 and TRBJ2-1; 10 bases align to TRBD2. The sequence was obtained from a man aged 18 to 35 with active or convalescent COVID-19. This CDR3 is CASSNPSGRVRSEQFF. CDR3 coding DNA: TGTGCCAGCAGTAATCCTAGCGGGAGAGTCCGCAGTGAGCAGTTCTTC. The full variable domain, in which reference TRBV28 and TRBJ2-1 provide the parts outside the CDR3, is DVKVTQSSRYLVKRTGEKVFLECVQDMDHENMFWYRQDPGLGLRLIYFSYDVKMKEKGDIPEGYSVSREKKERFSLILESASTNQTSMYLCASSNPSGRVRSEQFFGPGTRLTVL.